The rows below give T cell receptor beta chains drawn from one sample of a study of cytomegalovirus exposure and HLA in healthy donors. Some clones are missing from TCRdb's copy, which holds only in-frame ones; the method was immunoSEQ multiplex PCR. The repertoire holds some 120,000 clones, with around 62% as singletons. The sample consisted of PBMCs. The receptors originated from a middle-aged woman in good health and CMV-seropositive. The CDR3 runs from the conserved cysteine through the conserved F or W. A D gene is named only where the DNA matches it firmly. Clone size is stated in some rows and not others, as once, few, many or a class when expanded.

>-|-|TRBV4-3|TRBJ2-3
TGCGCCAGCAGCTTCCAGGGGACAGATACGCAGTATTTT
CASSFQGTDTQYF
>few|-|TRBV30|TRBJ2-2
TGTGCCTGGAGTACTCGTATCCTGGTCGGGGAGCTGTTTTTT
CAWSTRILVGELFF
>few|-|TRBV7-2|TRBJ2-7
TGTGCCAGCAGCTTCGTTGGCGGCGAGCAGTACTTC
CASSFVGGEQYF
>-|TRBD2|TRBV7-6|TRBJ2-3
TGTGCCAGCAGCCTACGACTAGCGGGAGGGGGGACAGATACGCAGTATTTT
CASSLRLAGGGTDTQYF
>-|TRBD2|TRBV19|TRBJ2-7
TGTGCCAGTTCTCCAGCGGGAGGGCCCTACGAGCAGTACTTC
CASSPAGGPYEQYF
>-|-|TRBV18|TRBJ1-1
TGTGCCAGCTCACCGGGAGGGAACACTGAAGCTTTCTTT
CASSPGGNTEAFF
>-|TRBD1|TRBV28|TRBJ2-7
TGTGCCAGCAGTTTGCTCCTGGGACAGGGGAAATACGAGCAGTACTTC
CASSLLLGQGKYEQYF
>-|TRBD1|TRBV7-2|TRBJ2-7
TGTGCCAGCAGCCAAATCAGGGGGATCGAGCAGTACTTC
CASSQIRGIEQYF
>once|-|TRBV28|TRBJ1-4
TGTGCCAGCCAGCGAGTTACTAATGAAAAACTGTTTTTT
CASQRVTNEKLFF
>-|TRBD2|TRBV19|TRBJ2-7
TGTGCCAGTTCGGGGGGTCGACTAGCGGGAGCCTACGAGCAGTACTTC
CASSGGRLAGAYEQYF
>once|-|TRBV9|TRBJ2-7
TGTGCCAGCAGCGTAGTTCCCCTACAGGGCTACGAGCAGTACTTC
CASSVVPLQGYEQYF
>-|TRBD2|TRBV27|TRBJ2-3
TGTGCCAGCCGCCCTGGAACTAGCGGGAGCACAGATACGCAGTATTTT
CASRPGTSGSTDTQYF
>-|TRBD1|TRBV7-9|TRBJ2-5
TGTGCCAGCAGCCCCACAGGGGTTTACCAAGAGACCCAGTACTTC
CASSPTGVYQETQYF
>once|TRBD2|TRBV4-2|TRBJ2-1
TGTGCCAGCAGCCAGTTCGAGCGGGACTACAATGAGCAGTTCTTC
CASSQFERDYNEQFF
>once|TRBD2|TRBV27|TRBJ2-5
TGTGCCAGCAAGAGGCTAGCGGGAGTGACTTATGAGACCCAGTACTTC
CASKRLAGVTYETQYF
>-|-|TRBV7-2|TRBJ2-1
TGTGCCAGCAGCCTGGGCAAGAGCTCCTACAATGAGCAGTTCTTC
CASSLGKSSYNEQFF